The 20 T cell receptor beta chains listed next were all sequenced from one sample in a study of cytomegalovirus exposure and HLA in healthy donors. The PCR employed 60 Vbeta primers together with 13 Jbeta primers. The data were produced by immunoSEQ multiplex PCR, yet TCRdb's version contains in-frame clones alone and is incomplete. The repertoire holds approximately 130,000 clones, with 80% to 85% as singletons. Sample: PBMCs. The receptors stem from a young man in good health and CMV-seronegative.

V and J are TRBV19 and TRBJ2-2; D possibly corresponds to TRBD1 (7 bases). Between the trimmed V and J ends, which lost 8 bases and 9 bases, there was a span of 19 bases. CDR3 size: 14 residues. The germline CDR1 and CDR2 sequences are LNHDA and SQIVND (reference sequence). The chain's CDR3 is CASGLRRGRRELFF. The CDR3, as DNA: TGTGCCAGTGGGCTGCGGAGGGGGCGTAGGGAGCTGTTTTTT.

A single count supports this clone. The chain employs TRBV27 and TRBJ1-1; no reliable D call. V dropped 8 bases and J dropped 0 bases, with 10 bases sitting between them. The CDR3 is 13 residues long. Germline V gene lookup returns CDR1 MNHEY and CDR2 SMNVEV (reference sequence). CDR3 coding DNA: TGTGCCAGCCATAGGAGGATGAACACTGAAGCTTTCTTT. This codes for CASHRRMNTEAFF.

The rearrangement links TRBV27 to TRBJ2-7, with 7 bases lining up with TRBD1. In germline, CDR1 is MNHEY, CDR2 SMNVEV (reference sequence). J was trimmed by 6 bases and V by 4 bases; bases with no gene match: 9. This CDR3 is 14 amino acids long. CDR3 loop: CASSSNRGVGEQYF. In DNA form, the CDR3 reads TGTGCCAGCAGTTCAAACAGGGGAGTCGGCGAGCAGTACTTC.

The chain's CDR3 is CASSQQSDEKLFF. The CDR3 DNA reads TGTGCCAGCAGCCAACAGTCAGATGAAAAACTGTTTTTT. The V and J genes are TRBV4-2 and TRBJ1-4; D is undetermined. CDR3 length: 13 residues. The germline V gene has CDR1 LGHNA and CDR2 YNFKEQ. Trimming cost V 2 bases and J 6 bases, with 7 bases left between them.

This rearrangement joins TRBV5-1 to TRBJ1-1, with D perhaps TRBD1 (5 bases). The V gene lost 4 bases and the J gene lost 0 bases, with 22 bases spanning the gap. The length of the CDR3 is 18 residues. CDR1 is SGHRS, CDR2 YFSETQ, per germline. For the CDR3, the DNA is TGCGCCAGCAGCGCCAAGACAGACTTAGTCCTTATGAACACTGAAGCTTTCTTT. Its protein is CASSAKTDLVLMNTEAFF.

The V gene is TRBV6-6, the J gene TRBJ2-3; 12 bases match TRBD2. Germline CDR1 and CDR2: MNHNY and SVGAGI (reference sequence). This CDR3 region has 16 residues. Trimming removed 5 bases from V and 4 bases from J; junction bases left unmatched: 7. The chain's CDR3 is CASSPTSGGIADTQYF. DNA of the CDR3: TGTGCCAGCAGTCCCACTAGCGGGGGGATTGCAGATACGCAGTATTTT.

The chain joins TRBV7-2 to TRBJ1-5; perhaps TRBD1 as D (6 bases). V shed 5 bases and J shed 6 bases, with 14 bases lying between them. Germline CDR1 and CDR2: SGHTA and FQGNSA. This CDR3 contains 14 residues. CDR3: CASSPRGGSQPQHF. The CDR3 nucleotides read TGTGCCAGCAGCCCCCGGGGGGGCAGTCAGCCCCAGCATTTT.

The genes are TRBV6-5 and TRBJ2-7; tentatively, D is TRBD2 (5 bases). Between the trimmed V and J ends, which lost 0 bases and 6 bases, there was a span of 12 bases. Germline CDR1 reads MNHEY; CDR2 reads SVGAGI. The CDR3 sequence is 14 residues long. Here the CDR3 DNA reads TGTGCCAGCAGTTACTCGTCGGGGTTTTCCGAGCAGTACTTC. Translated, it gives CASSYSSGFSEQYF.

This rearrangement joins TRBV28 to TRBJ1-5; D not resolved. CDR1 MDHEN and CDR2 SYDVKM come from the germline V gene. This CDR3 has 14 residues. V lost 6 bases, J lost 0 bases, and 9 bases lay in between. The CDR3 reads CASRRPASNQPQHF. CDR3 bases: TGTGCCAGCAGGAGGCCAGCTAGCAATCAGCCCCAGCATTTT.

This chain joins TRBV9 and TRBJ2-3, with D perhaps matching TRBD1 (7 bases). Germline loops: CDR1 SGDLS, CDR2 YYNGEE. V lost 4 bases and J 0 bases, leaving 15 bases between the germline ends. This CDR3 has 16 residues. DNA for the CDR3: TGTGCCAGCAGCCCCCGGGGGACAGTGAGCACAGATACGCAGTATTTT. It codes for CASSPRGTVSTDTQYF.

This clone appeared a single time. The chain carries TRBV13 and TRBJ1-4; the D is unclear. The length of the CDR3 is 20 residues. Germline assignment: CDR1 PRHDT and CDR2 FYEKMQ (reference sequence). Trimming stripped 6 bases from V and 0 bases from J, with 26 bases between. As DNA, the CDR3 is TGTGCCAGCAGTAGATCGCGAGGGATCCCCAGTTTCCCAACTAATGAAAAACTGTTTTTT. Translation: CASSRSRGIPSFPTNEKLFF.

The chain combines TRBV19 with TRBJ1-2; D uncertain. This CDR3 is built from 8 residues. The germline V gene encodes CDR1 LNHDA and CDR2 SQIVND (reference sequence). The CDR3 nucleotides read TGTGCTACGGATGGCTACACCTTC. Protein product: CATDGYTF. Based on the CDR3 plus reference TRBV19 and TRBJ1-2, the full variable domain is DGGITQSPKYLFRKEGQNVTLSCEQNLNHDAMYWYRQDPGQGLRLIYYSQIVNDFQKGDIAEGYSVSREKKESFPLTVTSAQKNPTAFYLCATDGYTFGSGTRLTVV.

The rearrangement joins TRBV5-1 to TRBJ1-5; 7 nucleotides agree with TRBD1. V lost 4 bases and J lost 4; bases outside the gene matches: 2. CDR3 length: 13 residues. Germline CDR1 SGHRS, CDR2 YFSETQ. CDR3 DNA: TGCGCCAGCAGCCAGGACAGGAATCAGCCCCAGCATTTT. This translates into CASSQDRNQPQHF.

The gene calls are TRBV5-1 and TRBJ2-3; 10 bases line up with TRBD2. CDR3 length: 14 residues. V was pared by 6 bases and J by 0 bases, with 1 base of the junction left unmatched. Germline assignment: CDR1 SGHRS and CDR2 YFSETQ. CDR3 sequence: CASNSGGSTDTQYF. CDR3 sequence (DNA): TGCGCCAGCAATAGCGGGGGGAGCACAGATACGCAGTATTTT.

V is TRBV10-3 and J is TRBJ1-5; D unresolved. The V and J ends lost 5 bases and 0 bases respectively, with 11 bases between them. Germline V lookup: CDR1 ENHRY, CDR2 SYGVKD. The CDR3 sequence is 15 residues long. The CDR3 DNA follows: TGTGCCATCAGTCCCCAGGATTATAGCAATCAGCCCCAGCATTTT. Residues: CAISPQDYSNQPQHF.

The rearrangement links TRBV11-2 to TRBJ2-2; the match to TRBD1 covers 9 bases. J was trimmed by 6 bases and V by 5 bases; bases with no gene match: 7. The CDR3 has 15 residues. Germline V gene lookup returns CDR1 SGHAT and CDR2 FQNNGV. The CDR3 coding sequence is TGTGCCAGCAGCCACCGGGACAGGGCCCCCGGGGAGCTGTTTTTT. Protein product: CASSHRDRAPGELFF.

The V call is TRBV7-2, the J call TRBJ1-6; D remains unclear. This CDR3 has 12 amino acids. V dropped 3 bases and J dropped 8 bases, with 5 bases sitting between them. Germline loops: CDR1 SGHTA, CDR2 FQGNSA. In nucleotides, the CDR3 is TGTGCCAGCAGCTTGGACTATTCACCCCTCCACTTT. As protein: CASSLDYSPLHF.

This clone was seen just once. The CDR3 reads CASSTQGFAEAFF. CDR3 DNA sequence: TGTGCCAGCAGCACCCAGGGTTTCGCTGAAGCTTTCTTT. The gene calls are TRBV9 and TRBJ1-1; D is possibly TRBD1 (5 bases). The V gene lost 4 bases and the J gene lost 6 bases, with 13 bases spanning the gap. The CDR3 has 13 residues. Germline V gene lookup returns CDR1 SGDLS and CDR2 YYNGEE.

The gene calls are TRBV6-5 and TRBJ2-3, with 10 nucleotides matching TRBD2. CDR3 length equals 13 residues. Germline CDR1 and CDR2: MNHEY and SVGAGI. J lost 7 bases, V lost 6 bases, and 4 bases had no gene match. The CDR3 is CASSIAGGNTQYF. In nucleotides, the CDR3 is TGTGCCAGCAGCATAGCGGGGGGAAATACGCAGTATTTT.

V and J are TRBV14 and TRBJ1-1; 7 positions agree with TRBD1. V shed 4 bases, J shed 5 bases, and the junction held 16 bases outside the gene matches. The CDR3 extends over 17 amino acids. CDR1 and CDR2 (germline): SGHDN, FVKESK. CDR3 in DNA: TGTGCCAGCAGCCGCGGGACAACAGGGGTCGGGAGAACTGAAGCTTTCTTT. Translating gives CASSRGTTGVGRTEAFF.